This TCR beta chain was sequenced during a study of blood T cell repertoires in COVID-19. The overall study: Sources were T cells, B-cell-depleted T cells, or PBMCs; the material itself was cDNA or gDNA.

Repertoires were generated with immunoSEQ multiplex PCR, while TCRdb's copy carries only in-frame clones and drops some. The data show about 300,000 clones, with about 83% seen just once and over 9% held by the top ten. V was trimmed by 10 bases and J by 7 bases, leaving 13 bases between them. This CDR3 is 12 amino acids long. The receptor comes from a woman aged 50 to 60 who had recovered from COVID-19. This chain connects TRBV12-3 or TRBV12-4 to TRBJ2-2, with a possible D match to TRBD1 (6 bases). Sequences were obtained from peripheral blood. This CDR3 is CATRGPVGELFF. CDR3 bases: TGTGCCACCAGGGGCCCGGTCGGGGAGCTGTTTTTT.